This T cell receptor beta chain was recovered during a study of blood T cells in healthy people across ages. The second PCR ran about 6 to 12 cycles with a sample-barcoded 5' primer and J-beta primers. MiXCR was run by TCRdb on the 5' RACE reads, yielding one entry per CDR3 protein. The sample lists some 1,800,000 distinct CDR3 sequences, approximately 40% occurring once. Sequenced sample: blood. The clonotype comes from a human donor in good health.

DNA for the CDR3: TGCAGTGCTAGAGAACATGGGATCGGCTATGGCTACACCTTC. Residues: CSAREHGIGYGYTF. This chain uses TRBV20-1 with TRBJ1-2, with D unresolved. Trimming pared 0 bases from V and 4 bases from J, leaving 12 bases between. The CDR3 runs to 14 residues. Germline V gene sequence: CDR1 DFQATT, CDR2 SNEGSKA (reference sequence).